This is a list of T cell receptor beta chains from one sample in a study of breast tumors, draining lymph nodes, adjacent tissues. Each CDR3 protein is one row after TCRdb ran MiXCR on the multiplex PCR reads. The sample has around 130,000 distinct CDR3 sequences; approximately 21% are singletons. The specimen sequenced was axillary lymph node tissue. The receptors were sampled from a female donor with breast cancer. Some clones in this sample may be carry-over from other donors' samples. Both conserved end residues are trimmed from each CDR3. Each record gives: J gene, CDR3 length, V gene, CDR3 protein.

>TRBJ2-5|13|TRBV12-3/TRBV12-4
ASSLDGREPRTQY
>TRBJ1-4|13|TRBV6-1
ASSEGGRGGEKLF
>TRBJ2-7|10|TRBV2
ASSDQTYEQY
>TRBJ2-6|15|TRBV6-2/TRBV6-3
ASTKSLQEYGANVLT
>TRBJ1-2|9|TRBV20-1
SGDPEDGYT
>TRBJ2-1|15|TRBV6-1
ASPAGTGMILDNEQF
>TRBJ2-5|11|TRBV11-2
ASRAGTTGTQY
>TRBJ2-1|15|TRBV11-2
ASSRRDRGGLGNEQF
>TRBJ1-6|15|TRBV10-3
AISEGPRSSYNSPLH
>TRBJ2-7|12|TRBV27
ASSLDFPTYEQY
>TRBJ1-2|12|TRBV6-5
ASSPDRVGYGYT
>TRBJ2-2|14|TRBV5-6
ASSLFVRGYTGELF
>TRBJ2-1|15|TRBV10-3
AISDPGGGFTLNEQF
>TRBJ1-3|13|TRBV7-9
ASSSDRGEGNTIY
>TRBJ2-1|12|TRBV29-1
SGTTGGRAAEQF
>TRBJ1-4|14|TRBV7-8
ASSTHRGATNEKLF
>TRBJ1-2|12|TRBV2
ASSPDRTGHGYT
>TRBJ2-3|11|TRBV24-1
ATSDSSGSGQY
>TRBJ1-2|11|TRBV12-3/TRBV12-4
ASSGGQGDGYT
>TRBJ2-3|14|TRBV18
ASSPPGVTSTDTQY
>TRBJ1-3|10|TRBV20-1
SGLDSGNTIY
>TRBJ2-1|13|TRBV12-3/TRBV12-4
ASSNQREPDNEQF
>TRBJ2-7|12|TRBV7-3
ASSYGGGPYEQY
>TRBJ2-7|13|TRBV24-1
ATSDWTGACYEQY
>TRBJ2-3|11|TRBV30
AGGGRVADTQY
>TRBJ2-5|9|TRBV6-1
ASSVVGTQY
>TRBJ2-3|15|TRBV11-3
ASSPGQGLTSTDTQY
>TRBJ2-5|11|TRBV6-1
ASSEPGTGAQY
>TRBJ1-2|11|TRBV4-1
ASSRDPPYGYT
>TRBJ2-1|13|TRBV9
ASSVYGQGHNEQF
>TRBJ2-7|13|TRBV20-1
SAREGRRALLVQY
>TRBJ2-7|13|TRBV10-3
AIGIGLAGEGEQY
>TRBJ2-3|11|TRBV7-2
ASSLQIGDTQY
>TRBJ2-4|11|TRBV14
ASSPGQSNIQY
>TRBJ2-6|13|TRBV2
ASSDRVGGANVLA
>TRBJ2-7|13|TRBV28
ASSIAGTGAYEQY
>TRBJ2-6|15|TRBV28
ASSSLGDLSGANVLT
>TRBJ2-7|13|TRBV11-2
ASSFSQGVTYEQY
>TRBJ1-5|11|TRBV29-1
SVESQWGQPQH
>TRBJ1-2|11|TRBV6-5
ASRGMGQEHYT
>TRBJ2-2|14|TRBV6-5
ASSFGGMGETGELF
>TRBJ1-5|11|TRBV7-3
ASSLDRGQPQH
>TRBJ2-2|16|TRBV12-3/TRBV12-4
ASTKGVSGRAGSGELF
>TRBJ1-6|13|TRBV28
ASSFTSSYNSPLH
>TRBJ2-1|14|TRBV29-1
SVGGASGSSYNEQF